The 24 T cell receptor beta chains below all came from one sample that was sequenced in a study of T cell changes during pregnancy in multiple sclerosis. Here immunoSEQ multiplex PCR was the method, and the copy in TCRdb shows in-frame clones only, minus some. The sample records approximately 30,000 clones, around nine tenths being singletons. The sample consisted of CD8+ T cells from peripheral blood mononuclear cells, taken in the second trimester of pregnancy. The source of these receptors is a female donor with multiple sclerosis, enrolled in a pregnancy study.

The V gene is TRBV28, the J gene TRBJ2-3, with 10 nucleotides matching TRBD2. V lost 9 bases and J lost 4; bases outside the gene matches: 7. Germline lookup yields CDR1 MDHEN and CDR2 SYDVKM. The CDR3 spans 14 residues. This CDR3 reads CASALAGGPDTQYF. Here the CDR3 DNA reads TGTGCCAGTGCCTTAGCGGGGGGCCCAGATACGCAGTATTTT.

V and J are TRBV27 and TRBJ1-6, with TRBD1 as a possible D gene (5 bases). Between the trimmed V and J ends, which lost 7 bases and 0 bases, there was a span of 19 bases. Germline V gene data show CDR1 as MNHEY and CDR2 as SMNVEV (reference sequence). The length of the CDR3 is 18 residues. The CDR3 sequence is CASTPTDGGSSYNSPLHF. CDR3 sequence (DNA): TGTGCCAGCACCCCTACTGACGGGGGAAGCTCCTATAATTCACCCCTCCACTTT.

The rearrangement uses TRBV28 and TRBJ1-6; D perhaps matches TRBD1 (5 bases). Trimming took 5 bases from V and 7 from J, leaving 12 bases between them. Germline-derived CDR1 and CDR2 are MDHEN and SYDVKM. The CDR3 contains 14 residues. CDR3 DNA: TGTGCCAGCAGTGTTGGTGACAGAAATTCACCCCTCCACTTT. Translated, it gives CASSVGDRNSPLHF.

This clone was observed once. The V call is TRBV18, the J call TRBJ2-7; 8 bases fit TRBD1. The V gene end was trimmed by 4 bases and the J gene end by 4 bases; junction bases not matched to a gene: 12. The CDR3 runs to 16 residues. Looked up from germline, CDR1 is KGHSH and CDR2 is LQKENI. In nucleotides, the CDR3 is TGTGCCAGCTCACGGCCAATGGACAGGGAGTCATACGAGCAGTACTTC. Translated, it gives CASSRPMDRESYEQYF.

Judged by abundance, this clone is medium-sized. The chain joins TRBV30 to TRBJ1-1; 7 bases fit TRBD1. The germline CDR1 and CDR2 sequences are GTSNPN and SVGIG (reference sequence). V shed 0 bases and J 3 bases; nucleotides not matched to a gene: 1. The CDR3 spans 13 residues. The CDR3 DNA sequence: TGTGCCTGGAGTGTTGACAGGGACACTGAAGCTTTCTTT. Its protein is CAWSVDRDTEAFF.

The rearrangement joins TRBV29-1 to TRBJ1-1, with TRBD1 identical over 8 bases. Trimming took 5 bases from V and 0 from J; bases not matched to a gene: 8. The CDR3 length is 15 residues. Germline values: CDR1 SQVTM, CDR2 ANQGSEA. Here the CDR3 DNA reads TGCAGCGTTTGGGGGACAGGCGGGCTGAACACTGAAGCTTTCTTT. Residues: CSVWGTGGLNTEAFF. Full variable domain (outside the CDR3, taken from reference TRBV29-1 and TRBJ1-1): SAVISQKPSRDICQRGTSLTIQCQVDSQVTMMFWYRQQPGQSLTLIATANQGSEATYESGFVIDKFPISRPNLTFSTLTVSNMSPEDSSIYLCSVWGTGGLNTEAFFGQGTRLTVV.

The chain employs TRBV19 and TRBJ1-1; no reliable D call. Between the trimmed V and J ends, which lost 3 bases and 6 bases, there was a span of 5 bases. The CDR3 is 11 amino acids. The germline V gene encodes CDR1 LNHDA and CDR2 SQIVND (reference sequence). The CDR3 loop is CASSIGPEAFF. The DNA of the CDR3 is TGTGCCAGTAGTATTGGGCCTGAAGCTTTCTTT.

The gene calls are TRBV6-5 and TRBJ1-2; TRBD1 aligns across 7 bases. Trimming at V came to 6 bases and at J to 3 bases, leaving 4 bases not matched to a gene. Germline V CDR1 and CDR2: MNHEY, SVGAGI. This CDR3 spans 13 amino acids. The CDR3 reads CASRTDRDYGYTF. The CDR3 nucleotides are TGTGCCAGCAGAACAGACAGGGACTATGGCTACACCTTC.

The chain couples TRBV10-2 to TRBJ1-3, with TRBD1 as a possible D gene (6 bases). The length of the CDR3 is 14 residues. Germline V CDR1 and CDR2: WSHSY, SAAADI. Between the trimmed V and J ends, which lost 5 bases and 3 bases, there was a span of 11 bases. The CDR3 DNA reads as TGCGCCAGCAGTTTCCAGGGGAGTGGAAACACCATATATTTT. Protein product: CASSFQGSGNTIYF.

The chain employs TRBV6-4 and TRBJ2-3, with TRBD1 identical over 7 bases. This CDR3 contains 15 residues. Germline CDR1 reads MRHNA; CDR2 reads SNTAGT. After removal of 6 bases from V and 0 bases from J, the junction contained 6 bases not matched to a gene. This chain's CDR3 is CASSLGTASTDTQYF. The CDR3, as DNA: TGTGCCAGCAGCCTCGGGACAGCCAGCACAGATACGCAGTATTTT.

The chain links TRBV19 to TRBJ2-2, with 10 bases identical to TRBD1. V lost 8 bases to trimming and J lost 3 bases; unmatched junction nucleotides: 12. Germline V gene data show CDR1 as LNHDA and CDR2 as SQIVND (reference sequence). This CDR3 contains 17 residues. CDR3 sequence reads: CASHDTSGTGDTGELFF. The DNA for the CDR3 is TGTGCCAGTCATGACACGTCCGGGACAGGGGACACCGGGGAGCTGTTTTTT.

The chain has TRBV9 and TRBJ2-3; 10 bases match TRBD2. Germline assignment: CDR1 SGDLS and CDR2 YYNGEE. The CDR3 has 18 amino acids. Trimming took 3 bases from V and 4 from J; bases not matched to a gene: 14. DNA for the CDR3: TGTGCCAGCAGCGAGCCCAGCGGGGGGGGCCCCCTCCCAGATACGCAGTATTTT. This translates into CASSEPSGGGPLPDTQYF.

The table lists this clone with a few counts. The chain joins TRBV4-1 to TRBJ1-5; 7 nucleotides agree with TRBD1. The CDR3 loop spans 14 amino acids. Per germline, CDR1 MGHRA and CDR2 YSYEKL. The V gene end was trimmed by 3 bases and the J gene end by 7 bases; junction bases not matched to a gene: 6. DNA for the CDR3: TGCGCCAGCAGCCAGCTGACAGGGTTACAGCCCCAGCATTTT. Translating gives CASSQLTGLQPQHF.

The CDR3 here is CAWSRGTGGSNTEAFF. The CDR3 nucleotides are TGTGCCTGGAGCCGTGGGACAGGGGGGTCGAACACTGAAGCTTTCTTT. The rearrangement links TRBV30 to TRBJ1-1; TRBD1 aligns across 11 bases. This CDR3 has 16 amino acids. CDR1 GTSNPN and CDR2 SVGIG come from the germline V gene (reference sequence). The junction had 7 bases not matched to a gene; V was cut back by 3 bases and J by 1 base. Complete variable domain (other parts from reference TRBV30 and TRBJ1-1): SQTIHQWPATLVQPVGSPLSLECTVEGTSNPNLYWYRQAAGRGLQLLFYSVGIGQISSEVPQNLSASRPQDRQFILSSKKLLLSDSGFYLCAWSRGTGGSNTEAFFGQGTRLTVV.

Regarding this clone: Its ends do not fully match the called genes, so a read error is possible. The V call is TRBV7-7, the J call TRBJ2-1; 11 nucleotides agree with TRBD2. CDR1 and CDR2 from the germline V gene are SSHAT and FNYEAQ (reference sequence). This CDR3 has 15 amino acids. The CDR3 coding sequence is TGTGCTAGCAGCTCCAACCCGGGACTAGCGGCAAAGCAGTTCTTC. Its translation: CASSSNPGLAAKQFF.

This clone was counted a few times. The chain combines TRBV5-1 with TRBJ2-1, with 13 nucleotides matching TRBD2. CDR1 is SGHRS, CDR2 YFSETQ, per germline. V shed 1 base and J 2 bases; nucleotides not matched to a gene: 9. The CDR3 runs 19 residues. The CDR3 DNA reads TGCGCCAGCAGCTTGTTTGGGGTAACTAGCGGGGGGGCCTACAATGAGCAGTTCTTC. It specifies CASSLFGVTSGGAYNEQFF.

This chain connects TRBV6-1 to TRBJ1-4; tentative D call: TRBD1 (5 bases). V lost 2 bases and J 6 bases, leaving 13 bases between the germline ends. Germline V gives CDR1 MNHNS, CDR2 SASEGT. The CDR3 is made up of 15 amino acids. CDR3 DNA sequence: TGTGCCAGCAGTGAACCGACAGAGCTAGATGAAAAACTGTTTTTT. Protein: CASSEPTELDEKLFF.

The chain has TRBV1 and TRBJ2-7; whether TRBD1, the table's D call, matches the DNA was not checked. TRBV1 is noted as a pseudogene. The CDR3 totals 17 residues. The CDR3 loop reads CTSSQVPPDRSLYEQYF. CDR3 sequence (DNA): TGCACCAGCAGCCAAGTTCCTCCGGACAGGTCCCTCTACGAGCAGTACTTC.

CDR3 nucleotides: TGCGCCAGCAGCCAAGATCAGGAGGGGGGGCTAATAAATGAGCAGTTCTTC. This translates into CASSQDQEGGLINEQFF. The J gene is TRBJ2-1, the V gene TRBV4-3; TRBD2 might be the D (7 bases). Germline V lookup: CDR1 LGHNA, CDR2 YSLEER. This CDR3 comprises 17 residues. V lost 0 bases and J lost 7, with 19 bases in between.

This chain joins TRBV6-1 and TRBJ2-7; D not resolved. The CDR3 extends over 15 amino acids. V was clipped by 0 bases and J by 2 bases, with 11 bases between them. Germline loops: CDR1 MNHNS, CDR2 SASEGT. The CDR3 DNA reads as TGTGCCAGCAGTGAAGCGGCCAGGTGGCCCTACGAGCAGTACTTC. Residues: CASSEAARWPYEQYF.

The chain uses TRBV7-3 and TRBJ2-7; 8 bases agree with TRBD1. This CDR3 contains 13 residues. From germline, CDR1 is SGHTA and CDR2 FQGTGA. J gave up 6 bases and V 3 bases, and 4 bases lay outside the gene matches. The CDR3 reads CASSLGTGSEQYF. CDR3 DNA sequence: TGTGCCAGCAGCTTGGGGACAGGTTCCGAGCAGTACTTC.

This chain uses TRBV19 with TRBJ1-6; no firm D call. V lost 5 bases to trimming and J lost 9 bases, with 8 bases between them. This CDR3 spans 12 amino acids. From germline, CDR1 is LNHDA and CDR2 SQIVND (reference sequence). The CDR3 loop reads CASSGWASPLHF. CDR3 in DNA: TGTGCCAGTAGTGGCTGGGCTTCACCCCTCCACTTT.

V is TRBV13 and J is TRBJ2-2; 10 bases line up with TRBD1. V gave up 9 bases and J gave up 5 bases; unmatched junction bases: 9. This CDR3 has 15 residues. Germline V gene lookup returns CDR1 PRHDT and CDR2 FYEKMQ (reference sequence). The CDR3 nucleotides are TGTGCCAGTCGCCGACAGGGGGCGCCAACCGGGGAGCTGTTTTTT. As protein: CASRRQGAPTGELFF.

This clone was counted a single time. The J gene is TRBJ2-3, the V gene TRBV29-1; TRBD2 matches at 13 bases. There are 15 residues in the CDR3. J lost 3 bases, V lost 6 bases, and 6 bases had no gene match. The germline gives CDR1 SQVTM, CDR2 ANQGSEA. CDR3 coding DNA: TGCAGCGTGGGACCGGGACTAGCGGGGACAGATACGCAGTATTTT. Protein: CSVGPGLAGTDTQYF.